This TCR beta chain was recovered during a study of T cell responses to AZD1222 COVID-19 vaccine. Study-wide points: Unmutated variant regions are reportedly targeted by nearly half of spike-specific TCRs. Spike-specific TCR breadth and depth rose after two AZD1222 doses. There were mostly white British donors and more females than males, and clonal diversity was possibly underestimated. CD4 TCRs linked to vaccination spanned spike, dominating at 160-218 and 743-854.

In the case of this clone: As yet, its antigen is unknown.

This CDR3 has 14 residues. Germline V gene lookup returns CDR1 SGHDT and CDR2 YYEEEE. The junction had 11 bases not matched to a gene; V was cut back by 3 bases and J by 14 bases. Profiled with immunoSEQ multiplex PCR; TCRdb holds only in-frame clones, not every one. The sample yields around 87,000 clones, approximately 91% seen once. This receptor was taken from an adult in good health. The V call is TRBV5-6, the J call TRBJ1-6; 7 bases are a match to TRBD1. The sample was peripheral blood, taken on day 0 of AZD1222 vaccination. The DNA for the CDR3 is TGTGCCAGCAGCTCTGGGACAGCCGTTGGGACCCTCCACTTT. It specifies CASSSGTAVGTLHF.